This T cell receptor beta chain was identified during a study of PD-L1 blockade in urothelial cancer. Study-level information: Most patients, about 85% of the roughly 29, were males with bladder-origin cancer. Per blood sample, T cells had a median of around 140,000. Blood was analyzed 3 weeks (second dose) and 6 weeks after treatment start. Study conclusions and caveats: Tumor-associated blood clones were expanded more by durable-benefit patients at 3 weeks.

From germline, CDR1 is SGHDT and CDR2 YYEEEE. Trimming removed 1 base from V and 2 bases from J; junction bases left unmatched: 6. This CDR3 has 17 amino acids. Remarks on this clone: Antigen specificity is unknown.

The protocol was immunoSEQ multiplex PCR, while the TCRdb copy is restricted to in-frame clones and leaves out a portion. Of tens of thousands of clones listed, approximately 81% were seen once; the top ten hold roughly 14%. Time point specified: pretreatment peripheral blood. The chain is built from TRBV5-6 and TRBJ2-3; 11 bases line up with TRBD2. This TCR was sampled from a man aged 55 to 70 with urothelial cancer. The source material was PBMCs, sampled around atezolizumab (anti-PD-L1) treatment. The CDR3 protein is CASSLRLAGPDTDTQYF. In nucleotides, the CDR3 is TGTGCCAGCAGCTTGCGACTAGCGGGGCCAGACACAGATACGCAGTATTTT.